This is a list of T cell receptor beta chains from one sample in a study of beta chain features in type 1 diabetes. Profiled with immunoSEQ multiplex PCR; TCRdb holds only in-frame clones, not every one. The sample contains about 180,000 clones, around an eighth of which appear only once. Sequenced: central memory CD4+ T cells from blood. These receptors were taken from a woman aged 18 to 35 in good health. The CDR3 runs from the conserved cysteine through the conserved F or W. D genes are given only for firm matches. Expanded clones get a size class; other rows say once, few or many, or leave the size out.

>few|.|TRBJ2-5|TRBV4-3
CASSHGARELETQYF
TGCGCCAGCAGCCACGGGGCCCGGGAGCTAGAGACCCAGTACTTC
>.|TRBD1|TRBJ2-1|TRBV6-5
CASTNRDREFDEQFF
TGTGCCAGCACTAACCGGGACAGGGAGTTCGATGAGCAGTTCTTC
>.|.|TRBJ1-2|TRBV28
CASRTGVPTNYGYTF
TGTGCCAGCAGAACCGGAGTTCCGACTAACTATGGCTACACCTTC
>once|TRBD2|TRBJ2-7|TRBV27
CASSLAGSTYEQYF
TGTGCCAGCAGCTTAGCGGGATCCACCTACGAGCAGTACTTC
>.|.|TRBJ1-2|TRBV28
CASSFYVPGGYTF
TGTGCCAGCAGTTTTTACGTTCCGGGTGGCTACACCTTC
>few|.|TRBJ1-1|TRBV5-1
CASSLDLNTEAFF
TGCGCCAGCAGCTTGGACTTGAACACTGAAGCTTTCTTT
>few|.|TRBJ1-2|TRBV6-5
CASSYSGYYGYTF
TGTGCCAGCAGTTACTCCGGGTACTATGGCTACACCTTC
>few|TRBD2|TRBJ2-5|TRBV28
CASSTGEGETQYF
TGTGCCAGCTCTACGGGGGAGGGGGAGACCCAGTACTTC
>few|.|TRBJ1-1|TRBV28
CASSPSVGGRNTEAFF
TGTGCCAGCAGTCCCTCAGTTGGGGGCAGAAACACTGAAGCTTTCTTT
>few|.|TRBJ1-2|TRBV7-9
CASSPQDYGYTF
TGTGCCAGCAGCCCACAGGACTATGGCTACACCTTC
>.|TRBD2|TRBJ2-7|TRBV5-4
CASSRGLAGYDEQYF
TGTGCCAGCAGCCGGGGACTAGCGGGATACGACGAGCAGTACTTC
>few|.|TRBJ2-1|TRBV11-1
CASSPVPTRHEQFF
TGTGCCAGCAGCCCGGTCCCAACTCGTCATGAGCAGTTCTTC
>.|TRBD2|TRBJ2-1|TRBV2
CASSEESSGIRYNEQFF
TGTGCCAGCAGTGAAGAGTCTAGCGGGATCCGCTACAATGAGCAGTTCTTC
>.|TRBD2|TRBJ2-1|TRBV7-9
CASSLMSSGIAEQFF
TGTGCCAGCAGCTTAATGTCTAGCGGGATTGCGGAGCAGTTCTTC
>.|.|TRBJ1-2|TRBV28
CASSFREANYGYTF
TGTGCCAGCAGTTTCAGGGAGGCTAACTATGGCTACACCTTC
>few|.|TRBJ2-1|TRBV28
CASSLPRGGYNEQFF
TGTGCCAGCAGTTTACCTAGGGGTGGGTACAATGAGCAGTTCTTC
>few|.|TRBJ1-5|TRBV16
CASSQSWAGNQPQHF
TGTGCCAGCAGCCAATCTTGGGCGGGGAATCAGCCCCAGCATTTT
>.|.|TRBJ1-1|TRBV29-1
CSVDWGTSTEAFF
TGCAGCGTTGACTGGGGAACTAGCACTGAAGCTTTCTTT
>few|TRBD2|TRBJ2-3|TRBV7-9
CASSGTSLAGVDTQYF
TGTGCCAGCAGCGGAACCTCTCTAGCGGGAGTTGATACGCAGTATTTT
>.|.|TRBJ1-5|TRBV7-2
CASSLMATASNQPQHF
TGTGCCAGCAGCTTAATGGCGACAGCAAGCAATCAGCCCCAGCATTTT
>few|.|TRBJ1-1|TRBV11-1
CASSSESSRYTEAFF
TGTGCCAGCAGCTCGGAATCCAGCAGGTACACTGAAGCTTTCTTT
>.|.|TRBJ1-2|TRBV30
CAWSPYEQPNYGYTF
TGTGCCTGGAGTCCCTACGAACAGCCTAACTATGGCTACACCTTC
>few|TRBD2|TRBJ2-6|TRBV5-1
CASSFRAGGTGANVLTF
TGCGCCAGCAGCTTCCGGGCGGGAGGGACTGGGGCCAACGTCCTGACTTTC
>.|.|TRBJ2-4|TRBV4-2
CASSQAPLALEGNIQYF
TGTGCCAGCAGCCAAGCCCCCCTAGCCCTGGAGGGGAACATTCAGTACTTC
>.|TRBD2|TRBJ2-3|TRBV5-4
CAASGRGVYTQYF
TGTGCCGCAAGCGGGAGGGGTGTGTATACGCAGTATTTT
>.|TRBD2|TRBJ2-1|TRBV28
CASSPPPREDEQFF
TGTGCCAGCAGTCCACCCCCACGGGAGGATGAGCAGTTCTTC
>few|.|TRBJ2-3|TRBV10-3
CAIRASTDTQYF
TGTGCCATCAGGGCTAGCACAGATACGCAGTATTTT
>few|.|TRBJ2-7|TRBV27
CASSPDRAYEQYF
TGTGCCAGCAGTCCAGACAGAGCCTACGAGCAGTACTTC
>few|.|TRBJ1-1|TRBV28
CASSYLTGNTEAFF
TGTGCCAGCAGTTACTTGACAGGGAACACTGAAGCTTTCTTT
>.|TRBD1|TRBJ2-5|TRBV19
CASSMGTGGETQYF
TGTGCCAGTAGTATGGGGACAGGGGGAGAGACCCAGTACTTC
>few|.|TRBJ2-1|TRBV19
CASSTLAGDEQFF
TGTGCCAGTAGTACCCTAGCTGGGGATGAGCAGTTCTTC
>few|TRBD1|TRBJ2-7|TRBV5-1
CASSFKQGGPYEQYF
TGCGCCAGCAGCTTCAAACAGGGGGGACCCTACGAGCAGTACTTC
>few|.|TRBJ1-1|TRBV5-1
CASSPGQGMSQEAFF
TGCGCCAGCAGCCCAGGGCAGGGGATGAGCCAGGAAGCTTTCTTT
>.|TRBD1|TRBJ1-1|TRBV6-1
CASSEYGTGWTEAFF
TGTGCCAGCAGTGAATATGGGACAGGGTGGACTGAAGCTTTCTTT
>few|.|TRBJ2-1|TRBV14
CASSQLPRTPSREQFF
TGTGCCAGCAGCCAACTCCCCAGGACACCTTCGCGTGAGCAGTTCTTC
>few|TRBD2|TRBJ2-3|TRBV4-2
CASSQELGGRADTQYF
TGTGCCAGCAGCCAAGAATTGGGTGGGAGGGCCGATACGCAGTATTTT
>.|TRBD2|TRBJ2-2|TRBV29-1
CSVEGGPGELFF
TGCAGCGTTGAGGGAGGGCCCGGGGAGCTGTTTTTT
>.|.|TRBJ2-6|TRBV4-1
CASSPIPGANVLTF
TGCGCCAGCAGCCCCATTCCTGGGGCCAACGTCCTGACTTTC
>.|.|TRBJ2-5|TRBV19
CASSRLQGYQETQYF
TGTGCCAGTAGCAGACTCCAGGGGTACCAAGAGACCCAGTACTTC
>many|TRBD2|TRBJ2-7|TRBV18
CASSGGSVDEQYF
TGTGCCAGCTCAGGCGGGAGTGTTGACGAGCAGTACTTC
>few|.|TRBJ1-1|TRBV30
CAWKGEWGTEAFF
TGTGCCTGGAAGGGGGAGTGGGGCACTGAAGCTTTCTTT
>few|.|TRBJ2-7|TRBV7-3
CASGNYEQYF
TGTGCCAGCGGCAACTACGAGCAGTACTTC
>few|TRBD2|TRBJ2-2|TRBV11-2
CASSSTSGRTTGELFF
TGTGCCAGCAGCTCAACTAGCGGGAGAACGACCGGGGAGCTGTTTTTT
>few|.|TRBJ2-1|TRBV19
CASSMYSAGPYNEQFF
TGTGCCAGTAGTATGTATTCGGCGGGACCTTACAATGAGCAGTTCTTC
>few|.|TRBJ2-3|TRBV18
CASSGQTTDTQYF
TGTGCCAGCTCAGGACAAACCACAGATACGCAGTATTTT
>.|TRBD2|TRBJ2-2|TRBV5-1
CASRATLAGDSGELFF
TGCGCCAGCAGGGCGACACTAGCGGGAGACTCCGGGGAGCTGTTTTTT
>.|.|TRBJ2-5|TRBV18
CASSPFGGETQYF
TGTGCCAGCTCACCGTTTGGAGGAGAGACCCAGTACTTC
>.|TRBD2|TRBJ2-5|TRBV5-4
CASSSRLAGVGLTQYF
TGTGCCAGCAGCTCAAGACTAGCGGGAGTAGGGCTTACCCAGTACTTC
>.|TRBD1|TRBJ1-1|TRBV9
CASSVTGSWGTEAFF
TGTGCCAGCAGCGTGACAGGGTCCTGGGGCACTGAAGCTTTCTTT
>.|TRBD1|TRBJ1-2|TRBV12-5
CASGLMTGNYGYTF
TGTGCTAGTGGTTTGATGACAGGGAACTATGGCTACACCTTC
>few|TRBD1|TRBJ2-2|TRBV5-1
CASSHGTGGNGELFF
TGCGCCAGCAGCCACGGGACAGGGGGCAATGGGGAGCTGTTTTTT
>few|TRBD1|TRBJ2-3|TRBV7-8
CASSLDGTGADTQYF
TGTGCCAGCAGCTTAGACGGGACAGGGGCAGATACGCAGTATTTT
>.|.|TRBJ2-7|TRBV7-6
CASSLGRVYEQYF
TGTGCCAGCAGCTTAGGCAGGGTATACGAGCAGTACTTC
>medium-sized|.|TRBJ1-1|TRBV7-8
CASSWGQGRNTEAFF
TGTGCCAGCAGCTGGGGTCAGGGGAGGAACACTGAAGCTTTCTTT
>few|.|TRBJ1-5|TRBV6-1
CASSDRYNQPQHF
TGTGCCAGCAGTGACAGGTACAATCAGCCCCAGCATTTT